Following are 7 T cell receptor beta chains from one sample sequenced in a study of relationships among human T cell subsets. From mRNA, alpha and beta CDR3 regions were amplified using semiquantitative ARM-PCR. Tagged nested gene-specific primers were used first, then communal superprimers amplified exponentially. In TCRdb, the multiplex PCR reads were re-called with MiXCR into one record per CDR3 protein. The sample gives about 9,100 distinct CDR3 sequences, around 57% of which show up once; more than 4.5% is in the top ten. From the CD45RA-negative fraction, anti-CD45RO beads picked out CD45RA-RO+ memory T cells. Sequenced input: memory T cells sorted from blood. The source is a man between 40 and 49 years old in good health.

V usage is TRBV10-3 and J usage is TRBJ1-1, with a possible D match to TRBD1 (5 bases). The CDR3 is 11 amino acids. CDR1 is ENHRY and CDR2 is SYGVKD in the germline V gene. Deletions cut 3 bases from V and 11 bases from J, with 10 bases between. The CDR3 region has the DNA TGTGCCATCAGTGACGGGACTAGGGCTTTCTTT. Encoded protein: CAISDGTRAFF.

The chain carries TRBV19 and TRBJ2-7; 10 bases are a match to TRBD1. V lost 4 bases, J lost 2 bases, and 2 bases stayed unmatched. The CDR3 sequence is 14 residues long. CDR1 is LNHDA and CDR2 is SQIVND in the germline V gene (reference sequence). CDR3 DNA: TGTGCCAGTAGTAGGACAGGGGGTGCCTACGAGCAGTACTTC. It translates to CASSRTGGAYEQYF. Together with reference TRBV19 and TRBJ2-7, the CDR3 gives the full variable domain: DGGITQSPKYLFRKEGQNVTLSCEQNLNHDAMYWYRQDPGQGLRLIYYSQIVNDFQKGDIAEGYSVSREKKESFPLTVTSAQKNPTAFYLCASSRTGGAYEQYFGPGTRLTVT.

This clonotype was observed a few times. The chain is built from TRBV27 and TRBJ1-5, with TRBD1 matching 7 bases. This CDR3 contains 15 residues. Germline V CDR1 and CDR2: MNHEY, SMNVEV (reference sequence). The trim removed 3 bases at V and 2 bases at J, leaving 4 bases unmatched. The CDR3 spells CASSFHRGGNQPQHF. In DNA, the CDR3 is TGTGCCAGCAGTTTCCACAGGGGTGGCAATCAGCCCCAGCATTTT.

This clonotype was detected a few times. V gene TRBV7-9 combines with J gene TRBJ2-2, with 8 positions matching TRBD2. The CDR3 has 14 amino acids. Trimming removed 5 bases from V and 5 bases from J; junction bases left unmatched: 4. The germline CDR1 and CDR2 sequences are SEHNR and FQNEAQ (reference sequence). The CDR3 loop is CASSRIAGTGELFF. As DNA, the CDR3 is TGTGCCAGCAGCCGAATAGCGGGAACCGGGGAGCTGTTTTTT.

In this sample, this clonotype turned up a few times. This chain connects TRBV10-3 to TRBJ2-1; either TRBD1 or TRBD2 may supply D (5 bases each). The CDR3 is 16 amino acids. V was trimmed by 2 bases and J by 1 base, leaving 12 bases between them. Germline CDR1 ENHRY, CDR2 SYGVKD. This chain's CDR3 is CAISEAGTPSYNEQFF. Written as DNA, the CDR3 is TGTGCCATCAGTGAGGCCGGGACCCCTTCCTACAATGAGCAGTTCTTC.

The V and J genes are TRBV14 and TRBJ2-7; D perhaps matches TRBD1 (6 bases). Germline V gene sequence: CDR1 SGHDN, CDR2 FVKESK. V lost 4 bases, J lost 5 bases, and 18 bases lay in between. The CDR3 is 15 amino acids. DNA for the CDR3: TGTGCCAGCAGCCCGGGCCTGCAGGGGTACCACGAGCAGTACTTC. As protein: CASSPGLQGYHEQYF.

The rearrangement links TRBV5-5 to TRBJ2-7; D unclear. The CDR3 is 15 amino acids. The V gene lost 0 bases and the J gene lost 0 bases, with 10 bases spanning the gap. Germline V gene sequence: CDR1 SGHKS, CDR2 YYEKEE (reference sequence). The CDR3 region has the DNA TGTGCCAGCAGCTTGGGGTCAGCGAGCTCCTACGAGCAGTACTTC. Translating it yields CASSLGSASSYEQYF.